The clone carrying this T cell receptor (beta chain) was observed once. Its antigen is currently unknown. The data belong to a study of post-analysis software for immune sequencing data. Study-wide background: Patients with relapsing-remitting, secondary progressive and progressive-relapsing multiple sclerosis courses were all represented. Study-wide points: Batch-mates among the samples co-clustered strongly by F measure. Normalized Chao1 diversity was significantly lower in multiple sclerosis patients than in controls. Five or six TRBV segments, TRBV5-6, TRBV5-1 and TRBV20-1 among them, were found more frequent in patients than controls.

Tagging with unique molecular identifiers was a feature of the TCR beta cDNA libraries. From 1 to 10 million T cells, around 500,000 cDNA molecules were obtained. A single record per CDR3 protein comes from TCRdb applying MiXCR to the PCR reads. The repertoire holds 740,000 or so distinct CDR3 sequences, under 70% seen once, with approximately 4.2% in the top ten. V lost 4 bases and J lost 0; bases outside the gene matches: 4. CDR1 is SQVTM and CDR2 is ANQGSEA in the germline V gene. The CDR3 loop spans 14 amino acids. Sequencing was done on a sample of blood. This chain joins TRBV29-1 and TRBJ1-2; 8 bases align to TRBD1. This clonotype was obtained from a girl aged 5-17 years with multiple sclerosis. CDR3 sequence: CSVAGQETNYGYTF. The DNA of the CDR3 is TGCAGCGTTGCGGGACAGGAGACTAACTATGGCTACACCTTC. Combining the CDR3 with reference TRBV29-1 and TRBJ1-2 gives the whole variable domain SAVISQKPSRDICQRGTSLTIQCQVDSQVTMMFWYRQQPGQSLTLIATANQGSEATYESGFVIDKFPISRPNLTFSTLTVSNMSPEDSSIYLCSVAGQETNYGYTFGSGTRLTVV.